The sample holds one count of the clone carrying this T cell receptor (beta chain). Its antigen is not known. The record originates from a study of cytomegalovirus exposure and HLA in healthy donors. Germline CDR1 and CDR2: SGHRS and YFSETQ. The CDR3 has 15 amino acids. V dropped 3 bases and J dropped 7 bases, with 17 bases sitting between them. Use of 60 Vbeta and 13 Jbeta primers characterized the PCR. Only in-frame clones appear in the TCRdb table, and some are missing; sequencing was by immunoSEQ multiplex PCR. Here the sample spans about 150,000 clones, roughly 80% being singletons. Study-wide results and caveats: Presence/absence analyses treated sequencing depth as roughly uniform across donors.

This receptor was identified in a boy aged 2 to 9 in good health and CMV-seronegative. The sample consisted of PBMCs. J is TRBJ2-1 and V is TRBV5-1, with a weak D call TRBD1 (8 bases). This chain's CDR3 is CASSYGTGGGNEQFF. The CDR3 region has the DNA TGCGCCAGCAGCTATGGTACAGGGGGGGGGAATGAGCAGTTCTTC.